These T cell receptor beta chains were read from a single sample in a study of follicular helper T cells after annual influenza vaccination. TCRdb's table, derived via immunoSEQ multiplex PCR, lists solely in-frame clones and lacks some. The sample yields about 5,600 clones, about 82% seen once. The input for sequencing was CXCR5- memory CD4+ T cells sorted from blood, taken on the day of influenza vaccination. All receptors derive from an adult who received the influenza vaccine. The CDR3 runs from the conserved cysteine through the conserved F or W. A D gene is named only where the DNA matches it firmly. Part of the rows lack a size; the others show once, few, many or a class for expanded clones.

- | few | TRBJ1-2 | TRBV2 | TGTGCCAGCAGTGCATACAGCGCCAACTATGGCTACACCTTC | CASSAYSANYGYTF
TRBD2 | - | TRBJ2-1 | TRBV5-1 | TGCGCCAGCAGCTTGGAGTCCGCGGGAGGGCCTGGAAATGAGCAGTTCTTC | CASSLESAGGPGNEQFF
- | - | TRBJ2-5 | TRBV11-3 | TGTGCCAGCAGCTTAGGTGCCAGCGAAGAGACCCAGTACTTC | CASSLGASEETQYF
TRBD2 | - | TRBJ2-1 | TRBV7-7 | TGTGCTAGCAGCAAATTAGCGGGGGGGAACAATGAGCAGTTCTTC | CASSKLAGGNNEQFF
TRBD1 | few | TRBJ2-5 | TRBV10-3 | TGTGCCATCAGTGGGGGACAGGGCGGGGAGACCCAGTACTTC | CAISGGQGGETQYF
TRBD2 | few | TRBJ2-3 | TRBV5-4 | TGTGCCAGCAGCCTTAAGACTAGCTCAGTACCCACAGATACGCAGTATTTT | CASSLKTSSVPTDTQYF
TRBD2 | - | TRBJ2-1 | TRBV19 | TGTGCCAGTAAGGAGAGCGGGGGGGCGAATGAGCAGTTCTTC | CASKESGGANEQFF
- | - | TRBJ1-5 | TRBV18 | TGTGCCAGCTCACCGGGACGAGGCGGCAATCAGCCCCAGCATTTT | CASSPGRGGNQPQHF
- | - | TRBJ1-5 | TRBV28 | TGTGCCAGCAGTTTAGCGCAGTCCTATCAGCCCCAGCATTTT | CASSLAQSYQPQHF
- | few | TRBJ1-2 | TRBV6-5 | TGTGCCAGCAGCTCGAGGGGCAGCAATAACTATGGCTACACCTTC | CASSSRGSNNYGYTF
TRBD1 | - | TRBJ2-2 | TRBV5-1 | TGCGCCAGCTTCCCCGGGACAGCGAACACCGGGGAGCTGTTTTTT | CASFPGTANTGELFF
- | - | TRBJ2-1 | TRBV5-1 | TGCGCCAGCAGCTTAGGGGGGAATGAGCAGTTCTTC | CASSLGGNEQFF
TRBD1 | - | TRBJ1-4 | TRBV18 | TGTGCCAGCTCACCCAGGGGGAAAGACGAAAAACTGTTTTTT | CASSPRGKDEKLFF
TRBD1 | - | TRBJ2-7 | TRBV4-1 | TGCGCCAGCAGCCAAGGAATCCTAAAACAGGGGAACTACGAGCAGTACTTC | CASSQGILKQGNYEQYF
- | - | TRBJ2-7 | TRBV28 | TGTGCCAGCAGTTTTGGCGGGAACTCCTACGAGCAGTACTTC | CASSFGGNSYEQYF
TRBD1 | - | TRBJ2-1 | TRBV18 | TGTGCCAGCTCACCACCGGAGGACAGGGGGCTTGGAGAGCAGTTCTTC | CASSPPEDRGLGEQFF
TRBD1 | - | TRBJ1-4 | TRBV2 | TGTGCCAGCATCCAGGGGGCAGCTAATGAAAAACTGTTTTTT | CASIQGAANEKLFF
TRBD1 | - | TRBJ1-2 | TRBV9 | TGTGCCAGCAGCGCCGGTTTACAGGGGGGCGGCTACACCTTC | CASSAGLQGGGYTF
- | - | TRBJ1-4 | TRBV6-9 | TGTGCCAGCAGCTCAGGACAGCTTAATGAAAAACTGTTTTTT | CASSSGQLNEKLFF
- | - | TRBJ2-3 | TRBV5-4 | TGTGCCAGCAGCGTCGGACAGCGGGCTAGCACAGATACGCAGTATTTT | CASSVGQRASTDTQYF
- | - | TRBJ1-3 | TRBV6-6 | TGTGCCAGCAGTCCTCTCAGGGATACAGTTCTAAACACCATATATTTT | CASSPLRDTVLNTIYF
TRBD1 | - | TRBJ2-7 | TRBV27 | TGTGCCAGCAGTTTATATAGGGACAGGGTTTACGAGCAGTACTTC | CASSLYRDRVYEQYF